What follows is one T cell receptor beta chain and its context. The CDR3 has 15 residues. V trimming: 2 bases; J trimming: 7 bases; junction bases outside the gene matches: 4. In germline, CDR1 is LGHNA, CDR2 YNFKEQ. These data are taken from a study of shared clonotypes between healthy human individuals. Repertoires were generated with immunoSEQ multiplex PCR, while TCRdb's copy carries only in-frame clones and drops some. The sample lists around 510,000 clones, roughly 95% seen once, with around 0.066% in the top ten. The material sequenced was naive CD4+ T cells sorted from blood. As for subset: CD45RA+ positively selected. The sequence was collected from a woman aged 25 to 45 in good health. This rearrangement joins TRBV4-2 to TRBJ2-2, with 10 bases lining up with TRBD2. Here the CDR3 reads CASSQRVAGGGELFF. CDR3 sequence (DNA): TGTGCCAGCAGCCAAAGGGTAGCGGGAGGCGGGGAGCTGTTTTTT.